This TCR beta chain came from a study of shared clonotypes between healthy human individuals. The CDR3 extends over 16 amino acids. V shed 3 bases, J shed 4 bases, and the junction held 8 bases outside the gene matches. In germline, CDR1 is SGHKS, CDR2 YYEKEE (reference sequence). As processed by the authors: Junction-only sequences produced by ImmunoSEQ had no quality scores, so filtering differed. Produced via immunoSEQ multiplex PCR; TCRdb's table is partial and in-frame only. V, J and clone size were drawn from that table, and D and trimming were deduced from the DNA. The sample contains some 2,500,000 clones, under 95% of which appear only once.

The TCR was taken from a man aged 18 to 35 in good health. Some clones in this sample may be carry-over from other donors' samples. V is TRBV5-5 and J is TRBJ1-4; 8 bases are a match to TRBD1. Material for sequencing was naive CD4+ T cells from PBMCs. Described subset: CD45RA+ positively selected. CDR3 sequence: CASSSLPQGVNEKLFF. DNA for the CDR3: TGTGCCAGCAGCTCGCTGCCACAGGGGGTTAATGAAAAACTGTTTTTT.